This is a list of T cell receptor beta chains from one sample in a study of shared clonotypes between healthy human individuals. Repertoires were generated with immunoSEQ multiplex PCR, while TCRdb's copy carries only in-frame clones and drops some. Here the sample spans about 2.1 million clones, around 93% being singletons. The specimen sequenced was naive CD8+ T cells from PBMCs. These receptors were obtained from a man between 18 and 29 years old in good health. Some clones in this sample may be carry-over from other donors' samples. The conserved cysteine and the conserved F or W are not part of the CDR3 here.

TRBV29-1	SVGTTGRNTEAF
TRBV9	ASSPWMNTEAF
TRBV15	ATSRKDGTAYEQY
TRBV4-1	ASSQVRGGFDSPSYEQY
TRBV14	ASSQKGAPEAF
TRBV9	ASKSSGSGAGELF
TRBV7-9	ASSLAGVFGEQY
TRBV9	ASSAAKITDTQY
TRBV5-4	ASSLQGGRNTIY
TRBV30	AWSGREFYYGYT
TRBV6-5	ASSYSVTGVMDEQF
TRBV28	ASSRPAFYNEQF
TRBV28	ASSLSRNRGVRGYT
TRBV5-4	ASSRGTGGYGYT
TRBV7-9	ASSPKGVAGNTIY
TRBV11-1	ASSLMEGQYYEQY
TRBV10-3	AISVDSGELF
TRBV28	ASSFRQENTEAF
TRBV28	ASSLVAPLGTDTQY
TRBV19	ASSIGNYEQY
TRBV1	TSSQESPRQIKNTIY
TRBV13	ASSPMKAEMPYGYT
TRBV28	ASSLKGYNQPQH
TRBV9	ASSVRPLGNGELF
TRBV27	ASHPGLYGYT
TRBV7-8	ASSVGLAGGGSYEQY
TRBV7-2	ASSAGTGFVNYGYT
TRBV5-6	ASSLGSSGKQETQY
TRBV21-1	ASSKFPGIAF
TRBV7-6	ASSLDRAFHSS
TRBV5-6	ASSPGGDYIEQF
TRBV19	ASSRSRDQPQH
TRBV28	ASRPRDRYTYEQY
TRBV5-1	ASSLDFGQAPWGYT
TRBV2	ASRVTRGVYNEQF
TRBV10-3	AISEWQGGAYGYT
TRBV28	ASSRAGFLSGNTIY
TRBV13	ASHDRDRGFLDEQF
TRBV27	ASSLDPGTPYEQY
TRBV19	ASSMTGYEQY
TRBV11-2	ASSLVGGRSYEQY
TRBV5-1	ASSLEWGVGENTEAF
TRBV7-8	ASSFRGRTSAYTGELF
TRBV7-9	ASSLRDRNNQETQY
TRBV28	ASSISTGMNTGELF
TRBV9	ASSAPGAEREQY
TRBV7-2	ASSLGQGHYQETQY
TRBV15	ATSGSVDSSYEQY
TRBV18	ASSPNVSGTGAKKLF
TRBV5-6	ASSFGQGARYT
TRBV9	ASSVPADRYHEDQPQH